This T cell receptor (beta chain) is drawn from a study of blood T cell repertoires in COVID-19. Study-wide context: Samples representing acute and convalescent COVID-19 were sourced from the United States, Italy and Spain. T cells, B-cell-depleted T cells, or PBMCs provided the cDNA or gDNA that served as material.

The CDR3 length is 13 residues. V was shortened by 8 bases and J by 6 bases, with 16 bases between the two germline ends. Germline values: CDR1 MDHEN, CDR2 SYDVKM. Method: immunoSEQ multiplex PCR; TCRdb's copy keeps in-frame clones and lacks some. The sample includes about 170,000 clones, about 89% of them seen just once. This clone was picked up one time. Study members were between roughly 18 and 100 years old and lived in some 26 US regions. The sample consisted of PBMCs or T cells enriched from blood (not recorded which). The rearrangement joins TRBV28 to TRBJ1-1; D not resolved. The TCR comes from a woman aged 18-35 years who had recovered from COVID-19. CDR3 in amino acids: CASRTGAPPEAFF. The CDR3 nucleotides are TGTGCCAGCCGCACCGGAGCGCCTCCTGAAGCTTTCTTT.